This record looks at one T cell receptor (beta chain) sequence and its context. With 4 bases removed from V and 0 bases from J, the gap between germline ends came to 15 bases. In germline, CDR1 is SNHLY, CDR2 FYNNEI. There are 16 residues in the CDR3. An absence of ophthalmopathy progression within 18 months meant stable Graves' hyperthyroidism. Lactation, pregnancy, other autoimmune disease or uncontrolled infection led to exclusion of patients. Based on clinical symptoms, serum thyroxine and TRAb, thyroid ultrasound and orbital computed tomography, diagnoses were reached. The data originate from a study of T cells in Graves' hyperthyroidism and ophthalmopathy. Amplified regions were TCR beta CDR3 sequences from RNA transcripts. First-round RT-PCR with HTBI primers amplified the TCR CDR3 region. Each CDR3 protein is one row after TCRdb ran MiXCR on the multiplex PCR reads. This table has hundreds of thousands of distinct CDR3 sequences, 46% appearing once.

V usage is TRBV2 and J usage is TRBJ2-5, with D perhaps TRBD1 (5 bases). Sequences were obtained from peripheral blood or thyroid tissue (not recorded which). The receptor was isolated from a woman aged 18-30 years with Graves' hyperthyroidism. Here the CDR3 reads CASSVPRQQYQETQYF. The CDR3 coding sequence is TGTGCCAGCAGTGTGCCCCGACAGCAGTACCAAGAGACCCAGTACTTC.